This T cell receptor beta chain emerged from a study of resident and recirculating memory T cells in vitiligo. After removal of 6 bases from V and 7 bases from J, the junction contained 6 bases not matched to a gene. CDR1 and CDR2 (germline): SGDLS, YYNGEE. This CDR3 is 13 amino acids long. The protocol was immunoSEQ multiplex PCR, while the TCRdb copy is restricted to in-frame clones and leaves out a portion. The top ten clones hold about 4.6% of a sample with more than 35,000 clones, around 90% of them seen once. The chain uses TRBV9 and TRBJ1-2; 10 bases are shared with TRBD1. This receptor was obtained from a male donor with vitiligo. Sequenced sample: blood. The CDR3 sequence is CASTGQGEGGYTF. CDR3 in DNA: TGTGCCAGCACAGGACAGGGGGAGGGTGGCTACACCTTC.